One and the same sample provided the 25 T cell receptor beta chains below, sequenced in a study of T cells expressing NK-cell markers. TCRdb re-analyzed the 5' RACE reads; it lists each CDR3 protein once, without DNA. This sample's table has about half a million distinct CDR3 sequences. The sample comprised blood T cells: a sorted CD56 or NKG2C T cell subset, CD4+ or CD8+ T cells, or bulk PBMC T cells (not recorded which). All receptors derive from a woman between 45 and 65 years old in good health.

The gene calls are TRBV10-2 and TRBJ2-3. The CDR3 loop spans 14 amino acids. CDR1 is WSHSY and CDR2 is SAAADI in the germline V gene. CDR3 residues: CASSDVTWRDTQYF.

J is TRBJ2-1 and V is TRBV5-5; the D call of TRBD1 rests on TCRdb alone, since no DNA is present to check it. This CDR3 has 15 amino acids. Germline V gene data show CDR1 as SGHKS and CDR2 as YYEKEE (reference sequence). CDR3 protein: CASSRDMSSYNEQFF. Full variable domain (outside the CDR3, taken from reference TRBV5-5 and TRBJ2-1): DAGVTQSPTHLIKTRGQQVTLRCSPISGHKSVSWYQQVLGQGPQFIFQYYEKEERGRGNFPDRFSARQFPNYSSELNVNALLLGDSALYLCASSRDMSSYNEQFFGPGTRLTVL.

CDR3 amino acids: CASILAGGGDEQFF. The rearrangement links TRBV6-6 to TRBJ2-1; TCRdb selects TRBD2, and the lack of DNA leaves this call unchecked. The length of the CDR3 is 14 residues. Germline V gene data show CDR1 as MNHNY and CDR2 as SVGAGI (reference sequence).

CDR3 protein: CASKPWAQAVAGELFF. J is TRBJ2-2 and V is TRBV6-1; checking the TCRdb D call of TRBD1 is not possible without DNA. This CDR3 is 16 amino acids long. Germline-derived CDR1 and CDR2 are MNHNS and SASEGT.

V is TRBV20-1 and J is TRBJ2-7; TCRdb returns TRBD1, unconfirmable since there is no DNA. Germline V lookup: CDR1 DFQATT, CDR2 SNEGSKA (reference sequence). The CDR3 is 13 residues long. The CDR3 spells CSARDDRLYEQYF.

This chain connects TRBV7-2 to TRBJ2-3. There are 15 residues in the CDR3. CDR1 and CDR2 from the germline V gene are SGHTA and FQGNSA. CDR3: CASSLGPPNTDTQYF.

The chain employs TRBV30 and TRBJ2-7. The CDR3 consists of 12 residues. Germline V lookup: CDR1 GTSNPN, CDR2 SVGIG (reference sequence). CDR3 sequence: CAWNLESYEQYF.

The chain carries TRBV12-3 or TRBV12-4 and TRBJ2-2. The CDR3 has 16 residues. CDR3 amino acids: CAILDRRTRNTGELFF.

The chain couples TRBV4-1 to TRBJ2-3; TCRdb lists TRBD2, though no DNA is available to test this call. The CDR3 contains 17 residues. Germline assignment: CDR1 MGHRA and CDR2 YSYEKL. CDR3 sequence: CASSQGTSGSTTDTQYF.

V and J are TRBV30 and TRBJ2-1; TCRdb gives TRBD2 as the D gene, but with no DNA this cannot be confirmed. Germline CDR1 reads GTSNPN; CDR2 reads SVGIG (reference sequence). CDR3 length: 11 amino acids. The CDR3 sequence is CAWMSSGLRFF. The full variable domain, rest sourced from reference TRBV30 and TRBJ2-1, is SQTIHQWPATLVQPVGSPLSLECTVEGTSNPNLYWYRQAAGRGLQLLFYSVGIGQISSEVPQNLSASRPQDRQFILSSKKLLLSDSGFYLCAWMSSGLRFFGPGTRLTVL.

The chain's CDR3 is CASSRDGTMNTEAFF. The genes are TRBV5-1 and TRBJ1-1; TCRdb gives TRBD1 as the D gene, but with no DNA this cannot be confirmed. This CDR3 contains 15 residues. Germline values: CDR1 SGHRS, CDR2 YFSETQ.

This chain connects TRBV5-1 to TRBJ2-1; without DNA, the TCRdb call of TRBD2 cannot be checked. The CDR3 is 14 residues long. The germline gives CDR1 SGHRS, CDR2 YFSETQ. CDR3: CASRLRTSGSPQFF.

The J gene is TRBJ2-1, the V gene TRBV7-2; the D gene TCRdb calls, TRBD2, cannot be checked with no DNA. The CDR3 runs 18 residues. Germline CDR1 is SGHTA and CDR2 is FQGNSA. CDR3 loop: CASSLGPAGGGSYNEQFF.

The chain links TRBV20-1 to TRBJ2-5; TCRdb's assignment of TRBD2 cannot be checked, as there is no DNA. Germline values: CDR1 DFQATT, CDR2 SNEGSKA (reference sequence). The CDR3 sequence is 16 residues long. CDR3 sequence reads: CSAQTPKAGVQETQYF.

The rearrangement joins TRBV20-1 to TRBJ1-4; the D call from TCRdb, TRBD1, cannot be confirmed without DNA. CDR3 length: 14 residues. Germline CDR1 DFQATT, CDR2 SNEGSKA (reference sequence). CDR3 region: CSATRTDNNEKLFF.

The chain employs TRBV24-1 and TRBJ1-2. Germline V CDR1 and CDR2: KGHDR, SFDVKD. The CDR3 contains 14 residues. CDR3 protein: CATSAAETFYGYTF.

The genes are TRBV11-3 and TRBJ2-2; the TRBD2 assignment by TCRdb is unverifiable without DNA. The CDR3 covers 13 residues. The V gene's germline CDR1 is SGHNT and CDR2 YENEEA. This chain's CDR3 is CASSTGGTEELFF.

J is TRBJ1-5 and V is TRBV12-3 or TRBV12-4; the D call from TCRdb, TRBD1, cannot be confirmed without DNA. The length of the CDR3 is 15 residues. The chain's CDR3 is CASRSGQGYNQPQHF.

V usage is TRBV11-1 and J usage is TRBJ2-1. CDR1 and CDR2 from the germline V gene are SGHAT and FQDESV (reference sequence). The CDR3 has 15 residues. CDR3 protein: CASSLTNSGINEQFF.

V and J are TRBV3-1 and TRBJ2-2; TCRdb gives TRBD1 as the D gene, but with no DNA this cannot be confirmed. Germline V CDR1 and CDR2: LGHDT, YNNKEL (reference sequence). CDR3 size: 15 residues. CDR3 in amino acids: CASRKWGGNTGELFF.

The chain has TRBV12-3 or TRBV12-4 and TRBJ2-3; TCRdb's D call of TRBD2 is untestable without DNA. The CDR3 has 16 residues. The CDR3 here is CASSLGTSGSTDTQYF.

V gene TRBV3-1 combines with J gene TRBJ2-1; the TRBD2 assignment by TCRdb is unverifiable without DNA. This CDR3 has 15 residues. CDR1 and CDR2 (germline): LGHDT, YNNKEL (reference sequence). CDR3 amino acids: CASSHLARTSGEQFF.

The CDR3 loop reads CSVTGQGSHEQYF. V is TRBV29-1 and J is TRBJ2-7; TCRdb calls TRBD1, which cannot be checked without DNA. The CDR3 spans 13 residues. The germline gives CDR1 SQVTM, CDR2 ANQGSEA.

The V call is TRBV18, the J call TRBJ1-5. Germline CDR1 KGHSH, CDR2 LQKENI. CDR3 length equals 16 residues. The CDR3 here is CASSPAGVNSNQPQHF.

CDR3 amino acids: CASSNPGIEAFF. The rearrangement uses TRBV5-1 and TRBJ1-1; absent DNA, TCRdb's TRBD1 call cannot be checked. The CDR3 sequence is 12 residues long. Per germline, CDR1 SGHRS and CDR2 YFSETQ.